The sequence of this TCR beta chain was determined in a study of neurological immune-mediated disorders. Germline V gives CDR1 SGDLS, CDR2 YYNGEE. The ends were cut back, 0 bases at V and 5 bases at J, with 14 bases in the middle. The CDR3 is 16 residues long. The time point: longitudinal time-point 3. Unsorted libraries were prepared from 2 million PBMCs that had been stored at -80 C. As for the cDNA, it was generated by 5'RACE with 10-nucleotide random UMIs. TCRdb reprocessed the 5' RACE reads with MiXCR, giving one entry per CDR3 protein. Of around 42,000 distinct CDR3 sequences listed, less than 15% are singletons. Study-wide results and limits: In HTLV-1-associated myelopathy, TCR clonal expansion was greatest, whereas multiple sclerosis had the least, falling below healthy controls. None of the CDR3 amino acid sequences of expanded clones were shared across subjects, and this suggested private repertoires in all groups.

This clonotype was counted ten times or more. Its antigen is unidentified. The receptor's source is a man in his thirties or forties in good health. The sequencing sample was made of PBMCs. This chain connects TRBV9 to TRBJ2-2; possible D gene TRBD1, 5 bases. The CDR3 reads CASSVGAHRQTGELFF. DNA for the CDR3: TGTGCCAGCAGCGTAGGGGCCCACAGGCAGACCGGGGAGCTGTTTTTT.